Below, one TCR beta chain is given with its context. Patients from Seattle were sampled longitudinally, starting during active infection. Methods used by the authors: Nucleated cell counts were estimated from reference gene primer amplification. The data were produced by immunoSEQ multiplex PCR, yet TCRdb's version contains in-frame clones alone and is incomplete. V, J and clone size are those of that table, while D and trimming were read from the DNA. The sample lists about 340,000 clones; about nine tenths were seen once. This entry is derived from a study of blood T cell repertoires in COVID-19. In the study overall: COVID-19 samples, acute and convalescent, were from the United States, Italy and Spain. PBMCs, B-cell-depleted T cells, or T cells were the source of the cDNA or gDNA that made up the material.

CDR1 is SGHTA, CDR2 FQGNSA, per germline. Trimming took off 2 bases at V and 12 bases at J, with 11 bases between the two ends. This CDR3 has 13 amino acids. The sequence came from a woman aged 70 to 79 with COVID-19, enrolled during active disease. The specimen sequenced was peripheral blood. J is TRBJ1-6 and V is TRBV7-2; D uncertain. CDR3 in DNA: TGTGCCAGCAGCTTAAGCTCCGATTTACCCCTCCACTTT. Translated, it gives CASSLSSDLPLHF.